The present TCR beta chain was sequenced within a study of PD-L1 blockade in urothelial cancer. Overall study context: Patients with male sex and bladder-origin urothelial cancer accounted for about 90% of the 29 enrolled.

This clone was picked up one time. Its antigen is unknown. Germline loops: CDR1 LNHDA, CDR2 SQIVND (reference sequence). The CDR3 runs 15 residues. The junction had 4 bases not matched to a gene; V was cut back by 2 bases and J by 2 bases. The repertoire was sequenced with immunoSEQ multiplex PCR; TCRdb's copy has only in-frame clones and lacks some. The profile shows about 50,000 clones, roughly 87% of them singletons. Study observations and caveats: A below-median TCR clonality in blood before treatment predicted better survival.

Described time point: pretreatment peripheral blood. The chain uses TRBV19 and TRBJ1-1, with 8 bases that match TRBD1. Source: PBMCs, taken around atezolizumab (anti-PD-L1) treatment. This clonotype was sampled from a woman in her fifties or sixties with urothelial cancer. As DNA, the CDR3 is TGTGCCAGTAGTATAAGTGGACAGGGAAACACTGAAGCTTTCTTT. Its protein is CASSISGQGNTEAFF.